Listed below are T cell receptor beta chains from one sample, sequenced in a study of T-cell memory formation after mild COVID-19. Each CDR3 protein is one row after TCRdb ran MiXCR on the 5' RACE reads. The sample lists about 560,000 distinct CDR3 sequences, 20% to 25% occurring once. The sequenced sample consisted of PBMCs or a T cell subset sorted from them (not recorded which). The receptor source for this set is an adult woman who had mild COVID-19 (a few samples of this study predate the infection). Cell type and time point are not known. CDR3s include the opening cysteine and the closing phenylalanine or tryptophan. The D gene is left open where the match is weak. Size is stated for part of the rows, as once, few or many counts, or as a class when the clone is expanded.

d_gene	v_gene	abundance	j_gene	CDR3aa	CDR3nt
.	TRBV20-1	.	TRBJ2-3	CSARDPLPYTDTQYF	TGCAGTGCTAGAGATCCACTTCCGTACACAGATACGCAGTATTTT
TRBD1	TRBV5-1	.	TRBJ2-1	CASSISPPGQGDEQFF	TGCGCCAGCAGCATCTCGCCCCCGGGACAGGGCGATGAGCAGTTCTTC
TRBD1	TRBV5-1	.	TRBJ1-1	CASSWTGNLNTEAFF	TGCGCCAGCAGCTGGACAGGGAATTTGAACACTGAAGCTTTCTTT
.	TRBV6-2/TRBV6-3	.	TRBJ1-1	CASSYGSRGGTEAFF	TGTGCCAGCAGTTACGGGTCTCGGGGGGGAACTGAAGCTTTCTTT
TRBD2	TRBV7-2	.	TRBJ2-2	CASSYSGTTAGELFF	TGTGCCAGCAGTTACTCCGGGACTACCGCCGGGGAGCTGTTTTTT
.	TRBV11-2	.	TRBJ1-5	CASSLGGTGGKVQPQHF	TGTGCCAGCAGCTTAGGAGGAACGGGGGGTAAGGTACAGCCCCAGCATTTT
TRBD1	TRBV7-6	.	TRBJ2-7	CASSLYSQGAAEQYF	TGTGCCAGCAGCTTATATTCACAGGGGGCTGCCGAGCAGTACTTC
.	TRBV28	few	TRBJ1-2	CASSSRTYGYTF	TGTGCCAGCAGTTCGCGGACCTATGGCTACACCTTC
TRBD1	TRBV12-3/TRBV12-4	.	TRBJ1-5	CASSLGGQGVQPQHF	TGTGCCAGCAGTTTAGGAGGACAGGGGGTTCAGCCCCAGCATTTT
.	TRBV24-1	.	TRBJ2-1	CATSPGQSNEQFF	TGTGCCACCAGTCCCGGACAGAGCAATGAGCAGTTCTTC
.	TRBV3-1	.	TRBJ2-1	CASRQTGFYNEQFF	TGTGCCAGCAGGCAAACGGGGTTCTACAATGAGCAGTTCTTC
.	TRBV7-2	once	TRBJ2-5	CASSLVPGTQYF	TGTGCCAGCAGCTTAGTCCCAGGGACCCAGTACTTC
TRBD2	TRBV5-5	.	TRBJ2-2	CASSLGFMSGLAELSNTGELFF	TGTGCCAGCAGCTTGGGGTTTATGTCGGGACTAGCGGAACTCTCGAACACCGGGGAGCTGTTTTTT
.	TRBV3-1	few	TRBJ1-5	CASSQWTDQPQHF	TGTGCCAGCAGCCAGTGGACAGATCAGCCCCAGCATTTT
.	TRBV5-1	many	TRBJ1-5	CASSLVSGNQPQHF	TGCGCCAGCAGCTTGGTTTCGGGGAATCAGCCCCAGCATTTT
TRBD1	TRBV7-9	.	TRBJ1-2	CASSARDRAYGYTF	TGTGCCAGCAGCGCCCGGGACAGGGCCTATGGCTACACCTTC
.	TRBV18	.	TRBJ2-7	CASSPVGQGLNEQYF	TGTGCCAGCTCACCAGTTGGACAGGGACTAAACGAGCAGTACTTC
.	TRBV3-1	.	TRBJ2-3	CASSHRREPTDTQYF	TGTGCCAGCAGCCATCGGCGGGAACCCACAGATACGCAGTATTTT
TRBD1	TRBV5-1	.	TRBJ2-1	CASSLVAGGYYNEQFF	TGCGCCAGCAGCTTGGTTGCAGGGGGCTATTACAATGAGCAGTTCTTC
.	TRBV11-2	.	TRBJ1-2	CASSLETILNGYTF	TGTGCCAGCAGCCTGGAGACTATCCTAAACGGCTACACCTTC
TRBD1	TRBV27	.	TRBJ1-5	CASSLSGQRNQPQHF	TGTGCCAGCAGTTTATCGGGACAGAGGAATCAGCCCCAGCATTTT
TRBD2	TRBV18	few	TRBJ2-3	CASSPGLAGETADTQYF	TGTGCCAGCTCACCGGGACTAGCGGGAGAGACCGCAGATACGCAGTATTTT
.	TRBV7-8	many	TRBJ2-7	CASSLGRDPRKRYEQYF	TGTGCCAGCAGCTTGGGAAGGGACCCAAGAAAGCGATACGAGCAGTACTTC
TRBD2	TRBV12-3/TRBV12-4	.	TRBJ2-1	CASSRGLAGGSYEQFF	TGTGCCAGCAGCCGGGGACTAGCGGGAGGTAGCTATGAGCAGTTCTTC
.	TRBV30	few	TRBJ2-2	CANPLRGRTGELFF	TGTGCCAACCCGCTTCGGGGGCGCACCGGGGAGCTGTTTTTT
.	TRBV5-1	few	TRBJ2-7	CASSWGAWEYF	TGCGCCAGCAGCTGGGGAGCCTGGGAGTACTTC
.	TRBV19	.	TRBJ1-1	CASLPAMNTEAFF	TGTGCCTCCCTCCCGGCTATGAACACTGAAGCTTTCTTT
.	TRBV7-3	.	TRBJ2-5	CASSPSRQQETQYF	TGTGCCAGCAGCCCTTCGAGGCAGCAAGAGACCCAGTACTTC
TRBD2	TRBV6-1	few	TRBJ2-1	CAGENGGAVDNEQFF	TGTGCCGGCGAGAACGGGGGGGCGGTGGACAATGAGCAGTTCTTC
.	TRBV6-2/TRBV6-3	few	TRBJ1-1	CASSSSLGAFF	TGTGCCAGCAGTTCCTCCCTCGGGGCTTTCTTT
.	TRBV12-3/TRBV12-4	few	TRBJ2-7	CASSPTTSYGEQYF	TGTGCCAGCAGCCCCACGACTAGTTACGGCGAGCAGTACTTC
.	TRBV20-1	.	TRBJ1-4	CSAPLQEINEKLFF	TGCAGTGCCCCCCTCCAGGAGATTAATGAAAAACTGTTTTTT
.	TRBV4-3	few	TRBJ2-7	CASSQEAGLIYEQYF	TGCGCCAGCAGCCAAGAGGCGGGACTGATCTACGAGCAGTACTTC
.	TRBV12-3/TRBV12-4	few	TRBJ2-7	CASSPLLSGSYEQYF	TGTGCCAGCAGTCCTCTTCTCTCAGGGAGCTACGAGCAGTACTTC
.	TRBV11-3	.	TRBJ2-2	CASSLDLQEGVTGELFF	TGTGCCAGCAGCTTAGATCTACAAGAGGGAGTTACCGGGGAGCTGTTTTTT
.	TRBV27	few	TRBJ2-2	CASSPIRGNTGELFF	TGTGCCAGCAGCCCTATAAGGGGGAACACCGGGGAGCTGTTTTTT
.	TRBV14	.	TRBJ1-5	CASSHSPGQPQHF	TGTGCCAGCAGCCATTCCCCGGGGCAGCCCCAGCATTTT
.	TRBV6-5	few	TRBJ2-2	CASSYEGTANTGELFF	TGTGCCAGCAGTTACGAAGGAACCGCGAACACCGGGGAGCTGTTTTTT
TRBD2	TRBV29-1	few	TRBJ2-1	CSVEGTSLNEQFF	TGCAGCGTTGAAGGGACTAGCCTCAATGAGCAGTTCTTC
TRBD2	TRBV7-8	.	TRBJ2-3	CASSGTSGGLPTGYTQYF	TGTGCCAGCAGCGGGACTAGCGGGGGGCTTCCTACAGGTTATACGCAGTATTTT